This T cell receptor beta chain was obtained from a study of Tregs in tolerant kidney transplant recipients. Study in general: The nonmyeloablative bone marrow transplants came from related graft donors, with transient mixed chimerism. Study conclusions and caveats: In tolerant patients, donor-specific Tregs outgrew total Tregs, suggesting antigen-driven expansion. The small number of patients limits these findings pending further validation. Biological reproducibility was not directly addressed in this study.

The CDR3 length is 13 residues. V lost 6 bases and J 6 bases, leaving 12 bases between the germline ends. Germline-derived CDR1 and CDR2 are MNHEY and SVGAGI. As regards this clone: Its target is unknown.

Assay: immunoSEQ multiplex PCR; the TCRdb copy retains only in-frame clones and omits some. The sample carries fewer than 100,000 clones, approximately 94% recorded once. The receptor was isolated from a human donor who received a combined kidney and bone marrow transplant. The source was CD4+ T cells from blood, collected before the transplant. This sequence joins TRBV6-5 and TRBJ1-5; D ambiguous. CDR3 nucleotide sequence: TGTGCCAGCAGCCCCTTCTGGAGTCAGCCCCAGCATTTT. It translates to CASSPFWSQPQHF.